Listed here are 2 T cell receptor beta chains from one sample, sequenced in a study of T-cell memory formation after mild COVID-19. Each CDR3 protein gets one entry after TCRdb re-called the 5' RACE reads with MiXCR. The sample comprises roughly 240,000 distinct CDR3 sequences, about a sixth of which are singletons, and 20% to 25% rests with the top ten. Sequenced: PBMCs or a T cell subset sorted from them (not recorded which). The receptors derive from a man younger than 30 who had mild COVID-19 (a few samples of this study predate the infection). Cell type and time point are not known.

The chain carries TRBV16 and TRBJ1-4; D gene ambiguous. CDR1 is KGHSY and CDR2 is FQNENV in the germline V gene. Trimming removed 5 bases from V and 8 bases from J, with 6 bases in between. The length of the CDR3 is 11 residues. The chain's CDR3 is CASSLEEKLFF. The CDR3 DNA reads as TGTGCCAGCAGCTTAGAAGAAAAACTGTTTTTT. The complete variable domain, with remaining parts taken from reference TRBV16 and TRBJ1-4, reads GEEVAQTPKHLVRGEGQKAKLYCAPIKGHSYVFWYQQVLKNEFKFLISFQNENVFDETGMPKERFSAKCLPNSPCSLEIQATKLEDSAVYFCASSLEEKLFFGSGTQLSVL.

This rearrangement joins TRBV7-2 to TRBJ1-2; TRBD1 aligns across 8 bases. The V and J ends lost 5 bases and 4 bases, in that order; junction bases with no gene match: 9. The germline CDR1 and CDR2 sequences are SGHTA and FQGNSA. The CDR3 totals 15 residues. The CDR3 sequence is CASSPGGSALYGYTF. The CDR3 region has the DNA TGTGCCAGCAGCCCAGGGGGCAGTGCCCTCTATGGCTACACCTTC.